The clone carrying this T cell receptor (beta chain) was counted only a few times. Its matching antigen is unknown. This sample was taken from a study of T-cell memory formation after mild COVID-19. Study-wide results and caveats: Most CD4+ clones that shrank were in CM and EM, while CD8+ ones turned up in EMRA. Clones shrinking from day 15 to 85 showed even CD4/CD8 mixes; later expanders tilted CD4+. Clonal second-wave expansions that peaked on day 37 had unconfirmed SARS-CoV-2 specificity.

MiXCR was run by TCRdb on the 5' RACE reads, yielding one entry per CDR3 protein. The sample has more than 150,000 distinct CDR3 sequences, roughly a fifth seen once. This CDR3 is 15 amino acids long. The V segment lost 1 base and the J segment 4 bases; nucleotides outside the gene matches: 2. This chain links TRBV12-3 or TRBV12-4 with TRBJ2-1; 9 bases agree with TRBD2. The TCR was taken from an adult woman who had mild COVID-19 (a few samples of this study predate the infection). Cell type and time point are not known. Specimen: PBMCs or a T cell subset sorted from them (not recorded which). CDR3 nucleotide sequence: TGTGCCAGCAGTTTAGGACTAGCGGCTTACAATGAGCAGTTCTTC. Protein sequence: CASSLGLAAYNEQFF.